This T cell receptor (beta chain) was observed in a study of blood T cell dynamics during melanoma immunotherapy. Notes on the study in general: The study could not tell melanoma-specific clones from general immune activation.

Every bulk PBMC sample received the same 350 ng of DNA. Profiling relied on immunoSEQ multiplex PCR, and the TCRdb table lists in-frame clones only, not all of them. The top ten clones hold roughly 30% of a sample with about 6,900 clones, roughly 75% of them seen once. Germline values: CDR1 SGDLS, CDR2 YYNGEE. V lost 1 base and J lost 0, with 8 bases in between. This CDR3 comprises 15 residues. Regarding time point: pre-treatment baseline. Sampling occurred pretreatment (T0) and at week 3 (W3), after cycle one of checkpoint blockade. Patients had no prior systemic cancer treatment, immunosuppressants or other active cancers. Notes on this clone: Its antigen is not known.

Specimen: blood, collected from a patient treated with checkpoint blockade. This clonotype was obtained from a human donor with melanoma. The chain couples TRBV9 to TRBJ2-1; D is possibly TRBD2 (5 bases). The CDR3 region is CASSVSGPSYNEQFF. CDR3 nucleotides: TGTGCCAGCAGCGTAAGCGGCCCCTCCTACAATGAGCAGTTCTTC. The full variable domain, with the rest looked up from reference TRBV9 and TRBJ2-1, is DSGVTQTPKHLITATGQRVTLRCSPRSGDLSVYWYQQSLDQGLQFLIQYYNGEERAKGNILERFSAQQFPDLHSELNLSSLELGDSALYFCASSVSGPSYNEQFFGPGTRLTVL.